This T cell receptor (beta chain) was captured in a study of human T cells and chemical hapten exposure. TCRdb redid the calling of the RACE reads with MiXCR, one entry per CDR3 protein. The sample has 120,000 or so distinct CDR3 sequences; less than 15% are singletons. Time point described: pre-sensitization, week 0. Sample treatment: therapeutic diphenylcyclopropenone sensitization with weekly scalp DPC. This CDR3 comprises 15 residues. V was pared by 6 bases and J by 0 bases, with 11 bases of the junction left unmatched. CDR1 is DFQATT and CDR2 is SNEGSKA in the germline V gene (reference sequence).

This TCR was recovered from a woman aged 18-29 years with alopecia areata. Some clones in this sample may be carry-over from other donors' samples. The chain employs TRBV20-1 and TRBJ2-7; 7 bases agree with TRBD1. The material was whole blood, obtained in connection with sensitization to the hapten diphenylcyclopropenone (DPC). The DNA of the CDR3 is TGCAGTGCAAACAAAAGGGGGCGATCCTCCTACGAGCAGTACTTC. Translation: CSANKRGRSSYEQYF.